Below, one TCR beta chain is given with its context. Its antigen is undetermined. The repertoire was sequenced with immunoSEQ multiplex PCR; TCRdb's copy has only in-frame clones and lacks some. The table lists tens of thousands of clones, nearly 90% of them singletons, with around 8.1% in the top ten. This record belongs to a study of PD-1 blockade in classical Hodgkin lymphoma. The overall study: Patients were given intravenous nivolumab, 3 mg/kg, every 2 weeks.

Study observations and caveats: CD4+ TCR diversity rose significantly by C4D1, and CD8+ TCR diversity did not. Those patients who began receiving nivolumab less than 1 year after ASCT had lower diversity, and they were excluded. Compared with healthy donors, newly diagnosed patients reportedly showed lower baseline TCR diversity.

Time point: cycle 4 day 1 (C4D1), after five to seven weeks of nivolumab. All patients relapsed after autologous stem cell transplantation, and brentuximab vedotin exposure varied. Sequenced material: peripheral blood mononuclear cells (PBMCs), taken before the fourth cycle of nivolumab. This clonotype was obtained from a human donor with classical Hodgkin lymphoma.

Here the CDR3 DNA reads TGTGCCAGCAGCTTAGGTGGGGGTTACGAGCAGTACTTC. Residues: CASSLGGGYEQYF. The rearrangement uses TRBV11-2 and TRBJ2-7; D tentatively fits TRBD1 or TRBD2 (5 bases each). The germline CDR1 and CDR2 sequences are SGHAT and FQNNGV. The V and J ends lost 1 base and 4 bases respectively, with 8 bases between them. The CDR3 extends over 13 amino acids.